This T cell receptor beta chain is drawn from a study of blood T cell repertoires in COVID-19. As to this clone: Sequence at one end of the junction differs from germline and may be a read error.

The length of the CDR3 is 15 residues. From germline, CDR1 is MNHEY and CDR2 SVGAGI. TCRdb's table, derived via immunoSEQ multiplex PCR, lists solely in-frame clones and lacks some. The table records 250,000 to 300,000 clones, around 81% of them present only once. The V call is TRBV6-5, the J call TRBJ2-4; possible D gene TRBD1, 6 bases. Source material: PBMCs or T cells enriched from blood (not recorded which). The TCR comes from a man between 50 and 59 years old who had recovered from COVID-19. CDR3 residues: CASSYGHREFSFLHF. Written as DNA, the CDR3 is TGTGCCAGCAGTTACGGTCACAGGGAGTTTTCCTTTTTGCACTTC.